Given below is one TCR beta chain in context. As yet, its antigen is unknown. This sample stems from a study of blood T cells in healthy people across ages. Aged about 6 to 100, donors were systemically healthy Caucasians from Russia. There are 16 residues in the CDR3. Unmatched junction bases numbered 9, after V lost 4 bases and J lost 6 bases. Germline V gene lookup returns CDR1 DFQATT and CDR2 SNEGSKA (reference sequence). The use of a sample-barcoded 5' primer and a J-beta primer mix characterized a second PCR of 7 to 11 cycles. TCRdb processed the 5' RACE reads anew with MiXCR; each CDR3 protein has one entry. The data contain approximately 800,000 distinct CDR3 sequences, more than 50% of them singletons. Overall study findings and caveats: With naive T cell percentage, TCR beta diversity showed a strong correlation. Estimates based on one million T cells were treated as lower bounds. While age rose, TCR beta diversity per million T cells dropped in a roughly linear way.

The sequencing input was blood. The source is a man aged 35 to 55 in good health. V is TRBV20-1 and J is TRBJ2-1; TRBD2 aligns across 13 bases. The CDR3 sequence: CSATTGLAGDSNEQFF. As DNA, the CDR3 is TGCAGTGCTACTACAGGACTAGCGGGAGATAGCAATGAGCAGTTCTTC.